Detailed here is one TCR beta chain. The sample comes from a study of blood T cell repertoires in COVID-19. In the original analysis: Amplification of reference gene primers was used by the study to estimate nucleated cell counts. TCRdb's table, derived via immunoSEQ multiplex PCR, lists solely in-frame clones and lacks some. V and J calls and clone size come straight from that table; D and trimming were deduced from the DNA. This sample yields 300,000 to 450,000 clones, of which around nine tenths are seen a single time; 1.2% belongs to the top ten. The CDR3 runs 15 residues. V shed 5 bases and J 2 bases; nucleotides not matched to a gene: 4. Germline V lookup: CDR1 LGHDT, CDR2 YNNKEL (reference sequence).

The chain is built from TRBV3-1 (or the pseudogene TRBV3-2) and TRBJ2-7; 12 bases align to TRBD2. Sequenced material: PBMCs or T cells enriched from blood (not recorded which). This TCR was sampled from a woman under 30 who had recovered from COVID-19. The CDR3 loop is CASSSGLAGTYEQYF. In nucleotides, the CDR3 is TGTGCCAGCAGCTCAGGACTAGCGGGGACCTACGAGCAGTACTTC.